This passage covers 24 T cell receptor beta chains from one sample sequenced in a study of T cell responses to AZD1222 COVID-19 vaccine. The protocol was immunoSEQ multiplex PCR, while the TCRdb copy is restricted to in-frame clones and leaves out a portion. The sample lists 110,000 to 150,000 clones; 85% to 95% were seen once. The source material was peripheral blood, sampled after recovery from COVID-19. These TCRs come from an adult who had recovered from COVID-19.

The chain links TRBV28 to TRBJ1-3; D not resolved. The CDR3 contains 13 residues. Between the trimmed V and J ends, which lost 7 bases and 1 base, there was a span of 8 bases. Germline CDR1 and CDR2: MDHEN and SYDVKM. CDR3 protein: CASIGYSGNTIYF. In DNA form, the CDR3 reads TGTGCCAGCATAGGGTATTCTGGAAACACCATATATTTT.

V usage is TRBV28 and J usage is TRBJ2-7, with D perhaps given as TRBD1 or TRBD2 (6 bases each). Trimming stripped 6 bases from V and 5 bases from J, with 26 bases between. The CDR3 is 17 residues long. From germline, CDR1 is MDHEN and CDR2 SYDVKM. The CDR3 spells CASSPWGRGQGGNEQYF. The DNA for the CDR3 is TGTGCCAGCAGCCCATGGGGGCGGGGCCAGGGTGGCAACGAGCAGTACTTC.

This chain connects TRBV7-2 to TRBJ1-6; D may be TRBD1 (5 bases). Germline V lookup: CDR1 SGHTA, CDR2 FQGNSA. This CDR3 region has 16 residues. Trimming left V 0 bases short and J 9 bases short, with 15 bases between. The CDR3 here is CASSLAVPKRGSPLHF. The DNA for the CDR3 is TGTGCCAGCAGCTTAGCTGTCCCAAAAAGGGGTTCACCCCTCCACTTT.

Here the CDR3 DNA reads TGTGCCAGCAGTTACCTTCCCTGGACGGCGGGCAATGAGCAGTTCTTC. Its translation is CASSYLPWTAGNEQFF. V is TRBV6-5 and J is TRBJ2-1; possibly TRBD2 for D (5 bases). Trimming cost V 2 bases and J 6 bases, with 17 bases left between them. Per the germline V gene, CDR1 is MNHEY and CDR2 is SVGAGI. This CDR3 has 16 amino acids.

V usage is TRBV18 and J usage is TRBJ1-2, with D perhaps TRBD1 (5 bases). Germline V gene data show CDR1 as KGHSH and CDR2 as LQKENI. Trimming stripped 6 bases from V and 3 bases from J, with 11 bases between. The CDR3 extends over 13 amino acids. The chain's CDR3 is CASSRGVDYGYTF. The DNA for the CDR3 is TGTGCCAGCTCCCGAGGGGTAGACTATGGCTACACCTTC.

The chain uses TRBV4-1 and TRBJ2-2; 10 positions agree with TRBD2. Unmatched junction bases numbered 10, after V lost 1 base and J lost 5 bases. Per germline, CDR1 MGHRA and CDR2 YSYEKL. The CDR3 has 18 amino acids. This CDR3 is CASSQAPAGGEWTGELFF. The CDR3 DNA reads TGCGCCAGCAGCCAAGCCCCAGCGGGAGGGGAGTGGACCGGGGAGCTGTTTTTT.

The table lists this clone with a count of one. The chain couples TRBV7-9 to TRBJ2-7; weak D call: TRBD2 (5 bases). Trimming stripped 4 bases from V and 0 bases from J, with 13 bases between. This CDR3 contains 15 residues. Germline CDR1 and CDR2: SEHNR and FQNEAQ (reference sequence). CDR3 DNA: TGTGCCAGCAGCTCAGCGGACCGATACTCCTACGAGCAGTACTTC. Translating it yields CASSSADRYSYEQYF.

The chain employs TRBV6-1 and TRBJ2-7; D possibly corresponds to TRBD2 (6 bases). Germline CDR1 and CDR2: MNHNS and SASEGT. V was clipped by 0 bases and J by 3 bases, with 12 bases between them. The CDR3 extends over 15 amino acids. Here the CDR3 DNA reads TGTGCCAGCAGTGAAGCGCCCGGGAGTCGCTACGAGCAGTACTTC. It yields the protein CASSEAPGSRYEQYF.

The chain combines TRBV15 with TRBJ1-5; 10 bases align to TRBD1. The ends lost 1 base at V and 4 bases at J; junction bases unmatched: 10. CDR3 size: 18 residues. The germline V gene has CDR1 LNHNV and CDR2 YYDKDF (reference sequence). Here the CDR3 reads CATSRGLRDRGGNQPQHF. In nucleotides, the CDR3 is TGTGCCACCAGCAGAGGCCTTAGGGACAGGGGTGGGAATCAGCCCCAGCATTTT.

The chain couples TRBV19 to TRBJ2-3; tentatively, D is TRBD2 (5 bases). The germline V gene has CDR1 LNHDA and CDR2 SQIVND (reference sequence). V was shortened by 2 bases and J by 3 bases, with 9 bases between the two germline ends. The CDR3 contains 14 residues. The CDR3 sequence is CASSIPGSTDTQYF. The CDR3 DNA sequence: TGTGCCAGTAGTATACCGGGGTCTACAGATACGCAGTATTTT.

Here the CDR3 DNA reads TGCGCCAGCAGCTGGGGACAGGGTGGCACAGATACGCAGTATTTT. It translates to CASSWGQGGTDTQYF. The chain recombines TRBV5-1 with TRBJ2-3; 9 bases agree with TRBD1. J lost 1 base, V lost 3 bases, and 3 bases had no gene match. The germline V gene has CDR1 SGHRS and CDR2 YFSETQ. CDR3 length: 15 amino acids.

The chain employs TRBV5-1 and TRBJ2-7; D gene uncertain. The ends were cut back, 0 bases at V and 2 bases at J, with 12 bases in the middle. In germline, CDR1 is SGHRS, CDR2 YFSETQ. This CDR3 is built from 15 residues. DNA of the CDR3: TGCGCCAGCAGCTTGGACCGGCAAGTACCCTACGAGCAGTACTTC. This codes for CASSLDRQVPYEQYF.

The CDR3 sequence is CASSPDDPGLAGTQYF. The CDR3 nucleotides are TGTGCCAGCAGTCCTGACGATCCGGGACTAGCGGGGACGCAGTATTTT. The chain is built from TRBV28 and TRBJ2-3; 13 bases agree with TRBD2. The germline V gene has CDR1 MDHEN and CDR2 SYDVKM. The ends lost 5 bases at V and 9 bases at J; junction bases unmatched: 11. The CDR3 contains 16 residues.

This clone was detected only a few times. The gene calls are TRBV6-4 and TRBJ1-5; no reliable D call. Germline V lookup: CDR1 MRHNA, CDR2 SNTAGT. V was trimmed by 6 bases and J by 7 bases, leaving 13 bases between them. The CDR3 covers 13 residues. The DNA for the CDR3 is TGTGCCAGCAGCCCCGACGAGAACCAGCCCCAGCATTTT. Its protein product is CASSPDENQPQHF.

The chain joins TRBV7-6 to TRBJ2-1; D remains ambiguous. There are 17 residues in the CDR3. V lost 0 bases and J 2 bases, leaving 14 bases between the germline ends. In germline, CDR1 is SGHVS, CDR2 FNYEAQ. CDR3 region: CASSLASPNRPYNEQFF. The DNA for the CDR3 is TGTGCCAGCAGCTTAGCGTCTCCCAACCGCCCCTACAATGAGCAGTTCTTC.

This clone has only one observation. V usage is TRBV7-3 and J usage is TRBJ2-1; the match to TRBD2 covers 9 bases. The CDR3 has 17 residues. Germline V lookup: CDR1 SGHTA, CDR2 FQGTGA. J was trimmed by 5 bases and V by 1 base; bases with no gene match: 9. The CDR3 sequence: CASSLIQIAGAHNEQFF. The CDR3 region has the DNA TGTGCCAGCAGCTTAATCCAAATAGCGGGAGCCCACAATGAGCAGTTCTTC. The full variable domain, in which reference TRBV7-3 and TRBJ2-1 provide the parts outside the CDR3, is GAGVSQTPSNKVTEKGKYVELRCDPISGHTALYWYRQSLGQGPEFLIYFQGTGAADDSGLPNDRFFAVRPEGSVSTLKIQRTERGDSAVYLCASSLIQIAGAHNEQFFGPGTRLTVL.

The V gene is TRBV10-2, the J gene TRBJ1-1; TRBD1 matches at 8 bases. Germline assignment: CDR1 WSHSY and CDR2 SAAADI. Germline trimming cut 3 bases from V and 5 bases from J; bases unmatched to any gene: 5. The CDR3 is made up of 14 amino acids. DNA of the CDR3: TGCGCCAGCAGTGAAAAACAGGGGGGGACTGAAGCTTTCTTT. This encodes CASSEKQGGTEAFF.

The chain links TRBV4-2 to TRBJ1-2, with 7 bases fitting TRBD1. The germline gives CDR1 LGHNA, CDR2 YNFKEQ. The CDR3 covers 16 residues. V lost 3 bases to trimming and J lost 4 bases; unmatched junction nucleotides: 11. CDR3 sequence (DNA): TGTGCCAGCAGCCAGGTGGAGGCAGGGGGAGCCTATGGCTACACCTTC. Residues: CASSQVEAGGAYGYTF.

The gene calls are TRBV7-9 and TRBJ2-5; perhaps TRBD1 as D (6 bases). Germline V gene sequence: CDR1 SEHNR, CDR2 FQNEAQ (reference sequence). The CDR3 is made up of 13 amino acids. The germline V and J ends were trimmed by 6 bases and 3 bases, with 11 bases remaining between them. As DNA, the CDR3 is TGTGCCAGCAGACGACAGGCAAAAGAGACCCAGTACTTC. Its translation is CASRRQAKETQYF.

The CDR3: CAAVGVGNEQYF. CDR3 nucleotide sequence: TGTGCAGCAGTGGGGGTAGGAAACGAGCAGTACTTC. V usage is TRBV6-5 and J usage is TRBJ2-7; D tentatively fits TRBD1 or TRBD2 (5 bases each). Germline CDR1 and CDR2: MNHEY and SVGAGI. The CDR3 runs to 12 residues.

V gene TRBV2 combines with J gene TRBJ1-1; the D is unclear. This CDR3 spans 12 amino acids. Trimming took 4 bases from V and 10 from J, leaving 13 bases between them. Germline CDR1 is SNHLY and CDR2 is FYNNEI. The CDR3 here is CASSVGTEGAFF. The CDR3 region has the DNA TGTGCCAGCAGTGTTGGTACAGAAGGAGCTTTCTTT.

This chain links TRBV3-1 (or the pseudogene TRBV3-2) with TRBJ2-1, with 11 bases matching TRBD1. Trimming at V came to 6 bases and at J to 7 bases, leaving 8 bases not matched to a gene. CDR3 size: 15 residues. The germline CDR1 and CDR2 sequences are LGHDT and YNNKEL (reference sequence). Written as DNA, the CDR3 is TGTGCCAGCAGTCCCCGGGGGACAGGGGGAAATGAGCAGTTCTTC. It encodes CASSPRGTGGNEQFF.

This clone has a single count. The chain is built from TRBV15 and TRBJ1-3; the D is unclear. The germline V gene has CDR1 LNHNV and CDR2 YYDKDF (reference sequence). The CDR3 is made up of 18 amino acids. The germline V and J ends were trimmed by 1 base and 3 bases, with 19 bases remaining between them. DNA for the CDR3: TGTGCCACCAGCAGAGCAAGGGTCGGCGCGGGCTTTGGAAACACCATATATTTT. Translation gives CATSRARVGAGFGNTIYF.

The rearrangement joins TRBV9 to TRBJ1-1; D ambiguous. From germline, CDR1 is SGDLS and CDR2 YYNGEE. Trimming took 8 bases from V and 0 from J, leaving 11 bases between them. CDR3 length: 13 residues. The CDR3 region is CASGKAMNTEAFF. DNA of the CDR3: TGTGCCAGTGGCAAGGCTATGAACACTGAAGCTTTCTTT.